The next 19 T cell receptor beta chains were all read from a single sample in a study of T cells in Graves' hyperthyroidism and ophthalmopathy. Researchers took RNA transcripts and amplified the TCR beta CDR3 regions from them. The HTBI primer set was used in a first-round RT-PCR of the TCR CDR3. One entry per CDR3 protein results from TCRdb running MiXCR on the multiplex PCR reads. Among hundreds of thousands of distinct CDR3 sequences listed, about 45% were seen once. The sequenced sample was peripheral blood or thyroid tissue (not recorded which). These receptors all come from an adult man with Graves' disease, either hyperthyroidism or ophthalmopathy (not recorded which).

This clonotype showed up many times. The V gene is TRBV29-1, the J gene TRBJ1-2; no definite D call. The germline V and J ends were trimmed by 4 bases and 7 bases, with 19 bases remaining between them. The CDR3 length is 14 residues. Germline V gene data show CDR1 as SQVTM and CDR2 as ANQGSEA. CDR3 in amino acids: CSVGQGWPHFGYTF. The CDR3 DNA sequence: TGCAGCGTTGGTCAAGGGTGGCCGCATTTTGGCTACACCTTC. The whole variable domain, remainder taken from reference TRBV29-1 and TRBJ1-2, is SAVISQKPSRDICQRGTSLTIQCQVDSQVTMMFWYRQQPGQSLTLIATANQGSEATYESGFVIDKFPISRPNLTFSTLTVSNMSPEDSSIYLCSVGQGWPHFGYTFGSGTRLTVV.

This clonotype was counted between two and nine times. This chain links TRBV9 with TRBJ2-5, with TRBD2 as a possible D gene (6 bases). The CDR3 is 15 amino acids. Germline CDR1 is SGDLS and CDR2 is YYNGEE. With 3 bases removed from V and 1 base from J, the gap between germline ends came to 13 bases. CDR3 sequence: CASSGDGTSQETQYF. DNA of the CDR3: TGTGCCAGCAGCGGGGACGGGACTTCCCAAGAGACCCAGTACTTC. Full variable domain (rest looked up from reference TRBV9 and TRBJ2-5): DSGVTQTPKHLITATGQRVTLRCSPRSGDLSVYWYQQSLDQGLQFLIQYYNGEERAKGNILERFSAQQFPDLHSELNLSSLELGDSALYFCASSGDGTSQETQYFGPGTRLLVL.

Notes on this clonotype: A much larger clone lies one base from this, so it may be a read error. The chain employs TRBV2 and TRBJ2-6, with 8 bases identical to TRBD1. V shed 8 bases and J 2 bases; nucleotides not matched to a gene: 8. Germline CDR1 is SNHLY and CDR2 is FYNNEI. CDR3 length: 16 residues. CDR3 coding DNA: TGTGCCAGCGGTCGCCACAGGGGGGCTGGGGCCAACGTCCTGACTTTC. As protein: CASGRHRGAGANVLTF.

J is TRBJ2-2 and V is TRBV7-8, with a weak D call TRBD2 (6 bases). There are 17 residues in the CDR3. V lost 2 bases to trimming and J lost 1 base, with 14 bases between them. CDR1 is SGHVS and CDR2 is FQNEAQ in the germline V gene. CDR3 in amino acids: CASSLRSGVGNTGELFF. DNA for the CDR3: TGTGCCAGCAGCTTAAGGTCGGGAGTCGGGAACACCGGGGAGCTGTTTTTT. The whole variable domain, filled in from reference TRBV7-8 and TRBJ2-2, reads GAGVSQSPRYKVAKRGQDVALRCDPISGHVSLFWYQQALGQGPEFLTYFQNEAQLDKSGLPSDRFFAERPEGSVSTLKIQRTQQEDSAVYLCASSLRSGVGNTGELFFGEGSRLTVL.

Concerning this clonotype itself: One base away lies a much larger clone, so this may be a sequencing read error. The J gene is TRBJ1-4, the V gene TRBV29-1; D may be TRBD1 (5 bases). Between the trimmed V and J ends, which lost 0 bases and 6 bases, there was a span of 14 bases. CDR3 length equals 15 residues. Germline CDR1 and CDR2: SQVTM and ANQGSEA. In DNA, the CDR3 is TGCAGCGTTGAAGAAAGGGGACCGGGACATGAAAAACTGTTTTTT. This encodes CSVEERGPGHEKLFF. Variable domain in full (rest from reference TRBV29-1 and TRBJ1-4): SAVISQKPSRDICQRGTSLTIQCQVDSQVTMMFWYRQQPGQSLTLIATANQGSEATYESGFVIDKFPISRPNLTFSTLTVSNMSPEDSSIYLCSVEERGPGHEKLFFGSGTQLSVL.

V and J are TRBV4-3 and TRBJ2-2; 7 nucleotides align to TRBD2. CDR1 is LGHNA and CDR2 is YSLEER in the germline V gene. The CDR3 covers 16 residues. Trimming cost V 1 base and J 2 bases; bases outside gene matches: 4. The CDR3 DNA sequence: TGCGCCAGCAGCCAAGCCAGCGGGAAAAACACCGGGGAGCTGTTTTTT. This translates into CASSQASGKNTGELFF.

This clonotype has at least ten counts. V gene TRBV7-6 combines with J gene TRBJ2-7, with D uncertain. The ends were cut back, 1 base at V and 0 bases at J, with 7 bases in the middle. CDR1 is SGHVS and CDR2 is FNYEAQ in the germline V gene. This CDR3 has 14 amino acids. Here the CDR3 DNA reads TGTGCCAGCAGCTTAGGCAGGACCTCCTACGAGCAGTACTTC. Protein: CASSLGRTSYEQYF.

This chain joins TRBV10-3 and TRBJ1-2, with TRBD1 identical over 7 bases. J gave up 0 bases and V 6 bases, and 13 bases lay outside the gene matches. This CDR3 contains 17 residues. Per germline, CDR1 ENHRY and CDR2 SYGVKD. The CDR3 DNA is TGTGCCATCAGGGACAGGTCCCTGCAAATATCTAACTATGGCTACACCTTC. Translation gives CAIRDRSLQISNYGYTF.

This clonotype was found many times. V and J are TRBV19 and TRBJ2-7; 9 bases line up with TRBD2. CDR1 is LNHDA, CDR2 SQIVND, per germline (reference sequence). V was clipped by 8 bases and J by 0 bases; unmatched bases: 2. The CDR3 is made up of 13 amino acids. Written as DNA, the CDR3 is TGTGCCAGTTCAGCGGGGGGCTCCTACGAGCAGTACTTC. It encodes CASSAGGSYEQYF. The full variable domain, with the rest looked up from reference TRBV19 and TRBJ2-7, is DGGITQSPKYLFRKEGQNVTLSCEQNLNHDAMYWYRQDPGQGLRLIYYSQIVNDFQKGDIAEGYSVSREKKESFPLTVTSAQKNPTAFYLCASSAGGSYEQYFGPGTRLTVT.

The V call is TRBV7-9, the J call TRBJ1-3, with D perhaps TRBD1 (5 bases). There are 16 residues in the CDR3. CDR1 and CDR2 (germline): SEHNR, FQNEAQ (reference sequence). V lost 5 bases to trimming and J lost 2 bases, with 16 bases between them. The CDR3 nucleotides are TGTGCCAGCAGCCTCCGGGACGGTGACACTGGAAACACCATATATTTT. Its protein product is CASSLRDGDTGNTIYF. The whole variable domain, filled in from reference TRBV7-9 and TRBJ1-3, reads DTGVSQNPRHKITKRGQNVTFRCDPISEHNRLYWYRQTLGQGPEFLTYFQNEAQLEKSRLLSDRFSAERPKGSFSTLEIQRTEQGDSAMYLCASSLRDGDTGNTIYFGEGSWLTVV.

The table lists this clonotype with a few counts. V gene TRBV9 combines with J gene TRBJ1-2; D remains ambiguous. The CDR3 has 15 amino acids. With 4 bases removed from V and 2 bases from J, the gap between germline ends came to 15 bases. Germline CDR1 is SGDLS and CDR2 is YYNGEE. CDR3 protein: CASSRGDGRNYGYTF. The CDR3 nucleotides read TGTGCCAGCAGCCGGGGTGATGGCAGAAACTATGGCTACACCTTC.

Turning to this clonotype: Compared with germline, one end of the junction differs, possibly owing to a read error. CDR3 coding DNA: TGTGCCACCAGTGACCCCGGACAGGGGGAGGGTGGCTACACCTTC. This gives the protein CATSDPGQGEGGYTF. The chain links TRBV2 to TRBJ1-2; 10 bases agree with TRBD1. Germline V lookup: CDR1 SNHLY, CDR2 FYNNEI. The CDR3 is 15 residues long.

This clonotype was seen repeatedly, ten times or more. The rearrangement links TRBV5-1 to TRBJ1-6, with unresolved D. Germline assignment: CDR1 SGHRS and CDR2 YFSETQ. CDR3 length equals 12 residues. The ends were cut back, 3 bases at V and 9 bases at J, with 7 bases in the middle. CDR3 residues: CASSWDRSPLHF. The CDR3 DNA is TGCGCCAGCAGCTGGGATCGTTCACCCCTCCACTTT.

The rearrangement links TRBV29-1 to TRBJ1-2; D call uncertain. This CDR3 spans 12 amino acids. The V gene lost 2 bases and the J gene lost 3 bases, with 7 bases spanning the gap. CDR1 is SQVTM and CDR2 is ANQGSEA in the germline V gene. The CDR3 sequence is CSVERGHYGYTF. The CDR3 nucleotides are TGCAGCGTTGAAAGAGGGCACTATGGCTACACCTTC.

This clonotype was counted at least ten times. The chain recombines TRBV7-2 with TRBJ1-6; 7 bases match TRBD1. The CDR3 spans 15 residues. Germline V gene data show CDR1 as SGHTA and CDR2 as FQGNSA. Unmatched junction bases numbered 6, after V lost 0 bases and J lost 10 bases. The CDR3, as DNA: TGTGCCAGCAGCTTAGCAGGGGGCCGTGACTCACCCCTCCACTTT. It codes for CASSLAGGRDSPLHF. Looking up the rest from reference TRBV7-2 and TRBJ1-6 gives the full variable domain: GAGVSQSPSNKVTEKGKDVELRCDPISGHTALYWYRQSLGQGLEFLIYFQGNSAPDKSGLPSDRFSAERTGGSVSTLTIQRTQQEDSAVYLCASSLAGGRDSPLHFGNGTRLTVT.

The chain couples TRBV12-3 or TRBV12-4 to TRBJ1-2; D might be TRBD1 (6 bases). The V end was cut by 3 bases, the J end by 5 bases, with 19 bases between. The length of the CDR3 is 16 residues. The CDR3 DNA follows: TGTGCCAGCAGTTTCTCCCTTGGGGGCACACCTTATGGCTACACCTTC. Translation: CASSFSLGGTPYGYTF.

The rearrangement uses TRBV7-9 and TRBJ1-1; D uncertain. Germline V CDR1 and CDR2: SEHNR, FQNEAQ (reference sequence). This CDR3 has 13 residues. V lost 5 bases to trimming and J lost 0 bases, with 7 bases between them. The CDR3 region is CASSHPMNTEAFF. Written as DNA, the CDR3 is TGTGCCAGCAGCCACCCCATGAACACTGAAGCTTTCTTT.

This clonotype was recorded at least ten times. The chain joins TRBV7-9 to TRBJ2-5, with D perhaps matching TRBD2 (5 bases). Germline assignment: CDR1 SEHNR and CDR2 FQNEAQ (reference sequence). CDR3 size: 16 residues. The V end was cut by 4 bases, the J end by 0 bases, with 15 bases between. CDR3 loop: CASSSHAGTYQETQYF. The CDR3 DNA reads as TGTGCCAGCAGCTCACACGCGGGCACTTACCAAGAGACCCAGTACTTC.

The chain has TRBV20-1 and TRBJ2-2; tentative D call: TRBD1 (6 bases). Trimming cost V 1 base and J 6 bases, with 12 bases left between them. The CDR3 spans 14 residues. Germline-derived CDR1 and CDR2 are DFQATT and SNEGSKA (reference sequence). CDR3 bases: TGCAGTGCTAGAGTGAACCAGGGGCCCGGGGAGCTGTTTTTT. Amino acid sequence: CSARVNQGPGELFF.